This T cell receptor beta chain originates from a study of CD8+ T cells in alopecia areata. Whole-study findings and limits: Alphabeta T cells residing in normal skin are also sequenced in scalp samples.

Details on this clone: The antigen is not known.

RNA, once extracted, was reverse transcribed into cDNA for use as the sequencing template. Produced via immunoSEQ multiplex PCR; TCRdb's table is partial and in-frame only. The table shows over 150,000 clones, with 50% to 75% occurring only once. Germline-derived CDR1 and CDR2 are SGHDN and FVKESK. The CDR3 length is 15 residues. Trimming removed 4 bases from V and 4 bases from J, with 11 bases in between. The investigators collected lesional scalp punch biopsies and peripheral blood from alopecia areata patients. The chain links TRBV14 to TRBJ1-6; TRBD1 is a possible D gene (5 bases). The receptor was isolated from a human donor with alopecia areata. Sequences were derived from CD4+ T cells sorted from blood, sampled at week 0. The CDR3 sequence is CASSPSDRYNSPLHF. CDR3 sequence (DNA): TGTGCCAGCAGCCCCTCCGACAGATATAATTCACCCCTCCACTTT. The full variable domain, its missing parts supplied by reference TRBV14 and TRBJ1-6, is EAGVTQFPSHSVIEKGQTVTLRCDPISGHDNLYWYRRVMGKEIKFLLHFVKESKQDESGMPNNRFLAERTGGTYSTLKVQPAELEDSGVYFCASSPSDRYNSPLHFGNGTRLTVT.